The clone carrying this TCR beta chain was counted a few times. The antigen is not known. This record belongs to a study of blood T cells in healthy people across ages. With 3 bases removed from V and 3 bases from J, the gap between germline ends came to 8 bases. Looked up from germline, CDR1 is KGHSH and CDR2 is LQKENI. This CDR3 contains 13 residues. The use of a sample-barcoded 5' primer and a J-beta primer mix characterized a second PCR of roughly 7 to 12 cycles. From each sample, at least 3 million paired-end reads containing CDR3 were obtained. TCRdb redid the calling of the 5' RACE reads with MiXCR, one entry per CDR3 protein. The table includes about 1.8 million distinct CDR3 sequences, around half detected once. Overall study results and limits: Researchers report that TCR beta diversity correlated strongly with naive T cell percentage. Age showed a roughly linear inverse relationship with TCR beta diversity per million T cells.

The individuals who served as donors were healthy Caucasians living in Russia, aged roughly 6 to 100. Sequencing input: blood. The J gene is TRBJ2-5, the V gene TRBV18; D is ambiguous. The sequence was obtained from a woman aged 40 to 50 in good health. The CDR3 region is CASSPPTEETQYF. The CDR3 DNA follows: TGTGCCAGCTCACCGCCCACAGAAGAGACCCAGTACTTC.